This T cell receptor beta chain was profiled in a study of T cells in localized non-small cell lung cancer. Study findings and constraints: Higher T cell density in the blood was associated with longer overall survival, whereas higher adjacent-lung clonality associated with shorter survival. Uninvolved nearby lung showed the greatest T cell clonality, exceeding that found in tumor.

As for this clone: Its antigen is not identified.

Assay used: immunoSEQ multiplex PCR; TCRdb lists only in-frame clones, some missing. Here the sample spans 55,000 to 75,000 clones, roughly nine tenths being singletons. Trimming stripped 3 bases from V and 4 bases from J, with 19 bases between. CDR3 length: 16 amino acids. CDR1 LNHDA and CDR2 SQIVND come from the germline V gene (reference sequence). The clonotype was recovered from a man aged 40 to 70 with stage I lung adenocarcinoma. The V gene is TRBV19, the J gene TRBJ2-7; TRBD1 might be the D (6 bases). Source: peripheral blood, taken before any cancer treatment. The CDR3 protein is CASSIAGVSRGYEQYF. For the CDR3, the DNA is TGTGCCAGTAGTATCGCAGGGGTCTCAAGGGGGTACGAGCAGTACTTC. Combining the CDR3 with reference TRBV19 and TRBJ2-7 gives the whole variable domain DGGITQSPKYLFRKEGQNVTLSCEQNLNHDAMYWYRQDPGQGLRLIYYSQIVNDFQKGDIAEGYSVSREKKESFPLTVTSAQKNPTAFYLCASSIAGVSRGYEQYFGPGTRLTVT.